These T cell receptor beta chains were read from a single sample in a study of CD8+ T cells in alopecia areata. Method: immunoSEQ multiplex PCR; TCRdb's copy keeps in-frame clones and lacks some. Here the sample spans more than 200,000 clones, 40% to 45% being singletons. Sequences were derived from CD4+ T cells sorted from blood, sampled at approximately week 37, from a patient treated with tofacitinib. Source of these receptors: a human donor with alopecia areata. CDR3s include the opening cysteine and the closing phenylalanine or tryptophan. The order of the fields is CDR3 protein, J gene, V gene.

cdr3_aa: CASSQTGTIYEQYF
j_call: TRBJ2-7
v_call: TRBV4-1

cdr3_aa: CASSLGRGLDYEQYF
j_call: TRBJ2-7
v_call: TRBV27

cdr3_aa: CSRGAGGTQYF
j_call: TRBJ2-3
v_call: TRBV29-1

cdr3_aa: CASSGGQPQHF
j_call: TRBJ1-5
v_call: TRBV19

cdr3_aa: CAWSAGYGYTF
j_call: TRBJ1-2
v_call: TRBV30

cdr3_aa: CASSPQTGTGDEQFF
j_call: TRBJ2-1
v_call: TRBV11-2

cdr3_aa: CAWSLRNEQFF
j_call: TRBJ2-1
v_call: TRBV30

cdr3_aa: CASSPDVNSPRQFF
j_call: TRBJ2-1
v_call: TRBV5-1

cdr3_aa: CASSSGALGLGGYTF
j_call: TRBJ1-2
v_call: TRBV11-2

cdr3_aa: CASRTQGPTGELFF
j_call: TRBJ2-2
v_call: TRBV25-1

cdr3_aa: CSVRDWDYEQYF
j_call: TRBJ2-7
v_call: TRBV29-1

cdr3_aa: CASSLARGTYEQYF
j_call: TRBJ2-7
v_call: TRBV7-2

cdr3_aa: CASSPYRVNYGYTF
j_call: TRBJ1-2
v_call: TRBV7-2

cdr3_aa: CASSLFSREGIREQFF
j_call: TRBJ2-1
v_call: TRBV7-8

cdr3_aa: CASNGRAYNEQFF
j_call: TRBJ2-1
v_call: TRBV7-2

cdr3_aa: CASRPLAGGINEQYF
j_call: TRBJ2-7
v_call: TRBV6-5

cdr3_aa: CASSIYRVHEQYF
j_call: TRBJ2-7
v_call: TRBV7-9

cdr3_aa: CASSLVNGGADGYTF
j_call: TRBJ1-2
v_call: TRBV7-9

cdr3_aa: CSARTGGEQYF
j_call: TRBJ2-7
v_call: TRBV20-1

cdr3_aa: CASSYSGGGVQFF
j_call: TRBJ2-1
v_call: TRBV6-5

cdr3_aa: CASSSSGSTDTQYF
j_call: TRBJ2-3
v_call: TRBV7-8

cdr3_aa: CASQGEGWNEQFF
j_call: TRBJ2-1
v_call: TRBV2

cdr3_aa: CASSRNRAAEAFF
j_call: TRBJ1-1
v_call: TRBV7-2

cdr3_aa: CASSEYAPHEQYF
j_call: TRBJ2-7
v_call: TRBV25-1

cdr3_aa: CAWSVFSGIGETQYF
j_call: TRBJ2-5
v_call: TRBV30

cdr3_aa: CASSLPGQSYNEQFF
j_call: TRBJ2-1
v_call: TRBV11-1

cdr3_aa: CASSEYKGKQGNYEQYF
j_call: TRBJ2-7
v_call: TRBV25-1

cdr3_aa: CAWGATLGGYTF
j_call: TRBJ1-2
v_call: TRBV30

cdr3_aa: CATSRVGGRADDNEQFF
j_call: TRBJ2-1
v_call: TRBV15